The source of this TCR beta chain is a study of cytomegalovirus exposure and HLA in healthy donors. Each donor was healthy, and each was a bone marrow donor. The CDR3 has 15 amino acids. Germline V CDR1 and CDR2: MDHEN, SYDVKM. Trimming removed 7 bases at V and 0 bases at J, with 13 bases between. Study-level findings and limits: An analysis that was carried out later associated 16,951 TCR beta sequences with HLA alleles at 0.05 false discovery rate. Later analysis demonstrated an association between a missense DCLRE1C variant and TCR beta V- and J-gene trimming.

This clone was observed a single time. Antigen: not known. Vbeta (60) and Jbeta (13) primers were used in the PCR. The repertoire was sequenced with immunoSEQ multiplex PCR; TCRdb's copy has only in-frame clones and lacks some. The sample has 150,000 to 200,000 clones; approximately 81% are singletons. The sample comprised PBMCs. The TCR comes from a boy between 10 and 17 years old in good health and CMV-seronegative. J is TRBJ2-1 and V is TRBV28, with a possible D match to TRBD2 (5 bases). The CDR3 protein is CASNLLASSYNEQFF. DNA of the CDR3: TGTGCCAGCAATCTGTTAGCGAGCTCCTACAATGAGCAGTTCTTC. Full variable domain (remainder filled in from reference TRBV28 and TRBJ2-1): DVKVTQSSRYLVKRTGEKVFLECVQDMDHENMFWYRQDPGLGLRLIYFSYDVKMKEKGDIPEGYSVSREKKERFSLILESASTNQTSMYLCASNLLASSYNEQFFGPGTRLTVL.